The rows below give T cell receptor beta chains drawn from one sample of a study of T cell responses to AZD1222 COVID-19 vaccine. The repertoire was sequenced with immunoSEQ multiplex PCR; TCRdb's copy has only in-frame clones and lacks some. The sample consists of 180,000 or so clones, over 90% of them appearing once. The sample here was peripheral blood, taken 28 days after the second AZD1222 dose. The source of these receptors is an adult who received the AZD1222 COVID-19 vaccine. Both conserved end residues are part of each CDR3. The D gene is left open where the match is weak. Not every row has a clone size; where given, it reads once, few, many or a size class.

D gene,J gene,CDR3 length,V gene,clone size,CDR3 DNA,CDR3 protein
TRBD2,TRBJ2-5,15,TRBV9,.,TGTGCCAGCAGCGTAGTGAGCGGGGGGGCAGAGACCCAGTACTTC,CASSVVSGGAETQYF
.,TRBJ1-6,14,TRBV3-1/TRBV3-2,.,TGTGCCAGCAGCCAAGATAGGGATTATTCACCCCTCCACTTT,CASSQDRDYSPLHF
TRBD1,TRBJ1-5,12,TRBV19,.,TGTGCCACCCGGACAGGGGGACAGCCCCAGCATTTT,CATRTGGQPQHF
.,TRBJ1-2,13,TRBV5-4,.,TGTGCCAGCAGCTTGGCAGGGAATCATGGCTACACCTTC,CASSLAGNHGYTF
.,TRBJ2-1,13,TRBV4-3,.,TGCGCCAGCAGCGCGAGGGACTACAATGAGCAGTTCTTC,CASSARDYNEQFF
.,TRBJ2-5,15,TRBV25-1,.,TGTGCCAGCAGTGAATATAGCCAGGACCAAGAGACCCAGTACTTC,CASSEYSQDQETQYF
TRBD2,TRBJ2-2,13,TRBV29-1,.,TGCAGCGTTAGCGGGGCGAACACCGGGGAGCTGTTTTTT,CSVSGANTGELFF
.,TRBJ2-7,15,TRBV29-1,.,TGCAGCGTGACCGACGAGGGTTTGCACTCCTACGAGCAGTACTTC,CSVTDEGLHSYEQYF
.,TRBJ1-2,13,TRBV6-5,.,TGTGCCAGCAGGGCAGGGATAGGTTATGGCTACACCTTC,CASRAGIGYGYTF
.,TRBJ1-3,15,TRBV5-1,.,TGCGCCAGCAGCTTGGAAGGGAACTCTGGAAACACCATATATTTT,CASSLEGNSGNTIYF
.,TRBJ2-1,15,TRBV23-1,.,TGCGCCAGCAGTTTGAGGGACACCTGGTGCAATGAGCAGTTCTTC,CASSLRDTWCNEQFF
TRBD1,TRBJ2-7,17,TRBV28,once,TGTGCCAGCAGTTACCGACAGGGCAAAAAAGGGCGCTACGAGCAGTACTTC,CASSYRQGKKGRYEQYF